This passage covers 22 T cell receptor beta chains from one sample sequenced in a study of response to subunit inactivated influenza vaccine. TCRdb recomputed calls from the RT-PCR reads with MiXCR, one row per CDR3 protein. The sample carries around 790,000 distinct CDR3 sequences, around 20% recorded once. This material consisted of PBMCs from blood, taken 5 days after vaccination. The origin of the receptors is a man aged 45-65 years who received an inactivated influenza vaccine.

The CDR3 reads CAWGVGTTIYF. DNA of the CDR3: TGTGCCTGGGGCGTGGGGACCACCATATATTTT. The V and J genes are TRBV30 and TRBJ1-3; D may be TRBD1 (5 bases). This CDR3 is built from 11 residues. V was clipped by 5 bases and J by 9 bases, with 11 bases between them. Germline-derived CDR1 and CDR2 are GTSNPN and SVGIG (reference sequence).

This clonotype was detected a few times. V and J are TRBV20-1 and TRBJ2-1; 11 bases match TRBD2. The J segment lost 9 bases and the V segment lost 0 bases, leaving 4 bases of the junction unmatched. Germline CDR1 and CDR2: DFQATT and SNEGSKA (reference sequence). The CDR3 contains 14 residues. In DNA form, the CDR3 reads TGCAGTGCTAGAGAGGGACTAGCGGCAGGTGAGCAGTTCTTC. It codes for CSAREGLAAGEQFF.

This clonotype was counted ten times or more. The CDR3 DNA reads as TGTGCCAGCTCACCAGGTGGGGACGAGCAGTACTTC. This gives the protein CASSPGGDEQYF. The genes are TRBV18 and TRBJ2-7; D unclear. With 2 bases removed from V and 5 bases from J, the gap between germline ends came to 7 bases. Germline lookup yields CDR1 KGHSH and CDR2 LQKENI. The CDR3 is 12 residues long.

This clonotype has ten or more counts. The chain recombines TRBV5-1 with TRBJ2-3; no firm D call. This CDR3 is built from 13 residues. The V and J ends lost 1 base and 7 bases respectively, with 10 bases between them. From germline, CDR1 is SGHRS and CDR2 YFSETQ. CDR3 protein: CASSLNMGNTQYF. The CDR3 nucleotides are TGCGCCAGCAGCTTGAACATGGGCAATACGCAGTATTTT.

This clonotype was picked up a small number of times. V gene TRBV5-4 combines with J gene TRBJ1-6, with D possibly matching TRBD1 (5 bases). Germline lookup yields CDR1 SGHNT and CDR2 YYREEE (reference sequence). Trimming took 5 bases from V and 5 from J, leaving 11 bases between them. The CDR3 has 14 amino acids. CDR3 bases: TGTGCCAGCAGGCCCGGGGGGGATAATTCACCCCTCCACTTT. Its translation: CASRPGGDNSPLHF. The entire variable domain, with the rest obtained from reference TRBV5-4 and TRBJ1-6, is as follows: ETGVTQSPTHLIKTRGQQVTLRCSSQSGHNTVSWYQQALGQGPQFIFQYYREEENGRGNFPPRFSGLQFPNYSSELNVNALELDDSALYLCASRPGGDNSPLHFGNGTRLTVT.

This clonotype has only a few counts. The gene calls are TRBV5-1 and TRBJ1-1; TRBD1 might be the D (5 bases). The CDR3 contains 15 residues. Germline assignment: CDR1 SGHRS and CDR2 YFSETQ. V was trimmed by 2 bases and J by 3 bases, leaving 14 bases between them. Written as DNA, the CDR3 is TGCGCCAGCAGCTTCGGCGGGGGATTGGACACTGAAGCTTTCTTT. This sequence encodes CASSFGGGLDTEAFF.

CDR3 amino acids: CASSQDLGPQGEKLFF. CDR3 nucleotides: TGCGCCAGCAGCCAAGATCTTGGTCCGCAGGGTGAAAAACTGTTTTTT. V and J are TRBV4-3 and TRBJ1-4; weak D call: TRBD1 (5 bases). The CDR3 consists of 16 residues. CDR1 LGHNA and CDR2 YSLEER come from the germline V gene. V was trimmed by 0 bases and J by 7 bases, leaving 15 bases between them.

This clonotype was seen more than once but under ten times. The V call is TRBV2, the J call TRBJ1-2, with D possibly TRBD1 on 6 matching bases. In germline, CDR1 is SNHLY, CDR2 FYNNEI. The V and J ends lost 10 bases and 5 bases respectively, with 14 bases between them. This CDR3 comprises 12 residues. CDR3: CATTRGSYGYTF. The CDR3, as DNA: TGTGCCACCACCAGGGGCAGTTATGGCTACACCTTC.

V is TRBV6-5 and J is TRBJ2-3, with D possibly matching TRBD2 (7 bases). Germline CDR1 is MNHEY and CDR2 is SVGAGI. This CDR3 region has 16 residues. The V end was cut by 0 bases, the J end by 4 bases, with 14 bases between. The CDR3 sequence: CASSYSGGGLPDTQYF. The DNA for the CDR3 is TGTGCCAGCAGTTACTCTGGCGGGGGCCTCCCAGATACGCAGTATTTT.

This clonotype was observed a handful of times. The CDR3 loop reads CASSLNPGLAVDTQYF. In DNA, the CDR3 is TGTGCCAGCAGTTTAAACCCGGGACTAGCGGTAGATACGCAGTATTTT. The chain uses TRBV28 and TRBJ2-3; 11 nucleotides agree with TRBD2. CDR3 size: 16 residues. Germline V gene sequence: CDR1 MDHEN, CDR2 SYDVKM. V trimming: 2 bases; J trimming: 5 bases; junction bases outside the gene matches: 6.

V is TRBV5-1 and J is TRBJ2-3; a possible D gene is TRBD2 (6 bases). Trimming pared 0 bases from V and 0 bases from J, leaving 14 bases between. Germline V gives CDR1 SGHRS, CDR2 YFSETQ. This CDR3 contains 17 residues. The CDR3 here is CASSLGVGGASTDTQYF. The CDR3 nucleotides read TGCGCCAGCAGCTTGGGGGTTGGCGGGGCCAGCACAGATACGCAGTATTTT.

This clonotype was counted between two and nine times. The CDR3 region has the DNA TGTGCCAGCAGTCCTCCTTTTAGCGGAACCAGATCACGGGAGACCCAGTACTTC. Its translation: CASSPPFSGTRSRETQYF. The rearrangement uses TRBV28 and TRBJ2-5; maybe TRBD2 (6 bases). The CDR3 spans 18 residues. Trimming cost V 5 bases and J 5 bases, with 27 bases left between them. CDR1 and CDR2 from the germline V gene are MDHEN and SYDVKM.

The CDR3 loop reads CASSLVGNRPQYF. In DNA form, the CDR3 reads TGCGCCAGCAGCTTGGTAGGCAATCGGCCCCAGTATTTT. The chain links TRBV5-1 to TRBJ1-5; D is unclear. The J call may be wrong; the DNA end is better matched by TRBJ2-3. The CDR3 covers 13 residues. The V gene's germline CDR1 is SGHRS and CDR2 YFSETQ.

This clonotype appeared many times. The rearrangement uses TRBV5-1 and TRBJ2-5, with D tentatively TRBD2 (6 bases). Germline values: CDR1 SGHRS, CDR2 YFSETQ. The CDR3 has 14 amino acids. V was trimmed by 2 bases and J by 2 bases, leaving 10 bases between them. Here the CDR3 reads CASSFGTAQETQYF. CDR3 DNA: TGCGCCAGCAGCTTTGGGACTGCACAAGAGACCCAGTACTTC.

The chain combines TRBV5-5 with TRBJ2-7; D remains unclear. In germline, CDR1 is SGHKS, CDR2 YYEKEE (reference sequence). CDR3 length equals 13 residues. Trimming took off 0 bases at V and 2 bases at J, with 6 bases between the two ends. CDR3 sequence: CASSLDAPYEQYF. The CDR3, as DNA: TGTGCCAGCAGCTTGGACGCACCCTACGAGCAGTACTTC.

The J gene is TRBJ2-1, the V gene TRBV20-1; D gene unclear. V lost 5 bases and J lost 4, with 18 bases in between. CDR1 and CDR2 (germline): DFQATT, SNEGSKA (reference sequence). The CDR3 consists of 15 residues. The CDR3 is CSALILEFGYNEQFF. Here the CDR3 DNA reads TGCAGTGCTCTGATACTGGAGTTCGGTTACAATGAGCAGTTCTTC.

This clonotype was picked up many times. V is TRBV20-1 and J is TRBJ2-1; 9 bases fit TRBD2. The CDR3 is made up of 11 amino acids. Trimming cost V 6 bases and J 12 bases; bases outside gene matches: 6. Germline CDR1 is DFQATT and CDR2 is SNEGSKA (reference sequence). CDR3 DNA sequence: TGCAGTGCGTATAGCGGGAGAACGCAGTTCTTC. The encoded protein is CSAYSGRTQFF.

This clonotype was seen a handful of times. The genes are TRBV20-1 and TRBJ2-3, with 10 positions matching TRBD2. Trimming took 0 bases from V and 2 from J; bases not matched to a gene: 11. The length of the CDR3 is 18 residues. The germline gives CDR1 DFQATT, CDR2 SNEGSKA (reference sequence). The CDR3 nucleotides read TGCAGTGCTAGAGACAGACTTAGAAGCGGGGGGGACACAGATACGCAGTATTTT. As protein: CSARDRLRSGGDTDTQYF.

This clonotype was detected many times. The chain employs TRBV7-2 and TRBJ2-3; 14 bases match TRBD2. Germline V gene data show CDR1 as SGHTA and CDR2 as FQGNSA. The CDR3 runs to 15 residues. V lost 4 bases to trimming and J lost 10 bases; unmatched junction nucleotides: 7. The CDR3 reads CASSYPGLAGVSQYF. The CDR3 DNA reads as TGTGCCAGCAGCTATCCGGGACTAGCGGGAGTGTCGCAGTATTTT.

CDR3 in amino acids: CSARSSGKAYEQYF. CDR3 bases: TGCAGCGCTCGGTCTTCGGGGAAAGCCTACGAGCAGTACTTC. The gene calls are TRBV29-1 and TRBJ2-7, with D possibly TRBD2 on 5 matching bases. The V end lost 7 bases, the J end lost 2 bases, and 18 bases lay between the germline ends. The V gene's germline CDR1 is SQVTM and CDR2 ANQGSEA. This CDR3 has 14 residues.

This clonotype was counted only a few times. The chain recombines TRBV20-1 with TRBJ2-7; 10 nucleotides line up with TRBD1. The length of the CDR3 is 16 residues. Germline V gene data show CDR1 as DFQATT and CDR2 as SNEGSKA (reference sequence). The trim removed 1 base at V and 5 bases at J, leaving 11 bases unmatched. The CDR3 sequence: CSARAILRDRGDEQYF. As DNA, the CDR3 is TGCAGTGCTAGAGCAATCCTCCGGGACAGGGGTGACGAGCAGTACTTC.

In this sample, this clonotype turned up many times. V and J are TRBV12-3 or TRBV12-4 and TRBJ2-2; D unclear. CDR3 length equals 14 residues. V lost 6 bases to trimming and J lost 1 base, with 9 bases between them. CDR3 sequence (DNA): TGTGCCAGCAGCCCGAACAGGAACACCGGGGAGCTGTTTTTT. Protein: CASSPNRNTGELFF.